This TCR beta chain was found in a study of human T cells and chemical hapten exposure. Findings of the study overall: Counts of TCRs above 1 in 1000 frequency stayed unchanged with DPC sensitization. Relative to control repertoires, expanded TCRs gave rise to significantly more large CDR3 similarity clusters.

Germline loops: CDR1 LGHDT, CDR2 YNNKEL (reference sequence). Trimming cost V 1 base and J 5 bases; bases outside gene matches: 0. The length of the CDR3 is 13 residues. A few counts support this clonotype. Its target is not known. Time point defined: patch test 1, 2 weeks after DPC sensitization. The treatment denotes: therapeutic diphenylcyclopropenone sensitization with weekly scalp DPC. Those who donated were patients with alopecia, 18 to 70 years of age, and suitable for DPC. Unique molecular identifiers were attached to individual cDNA molecules during library preparation. TCRdb reanalysed the RACE reads using MiXCR and keeps one entry per CDR3 protein. The table shows roughly 180,000 distinct CDR3 sequences, with about 15% occurring only once.

The receptor was isolated from a woman in her 30s with alopecia areata. Some clones in this sample may be carry-over from other donors' samples. Material: whole blood, obtained in connection with sensitization to the hapten diphenylcyclopropenone (DPC). This sequence joins TRBV3-1 and TRBJ1-1; 8 nucleotides match TRBD1. CDR3 sequence: CASSQGQGTEAFF. CDR3 DNA: TGTGCCAGCAGCCAAGGACAGGGGACTGAAGCTTTCTTT.